This TCR beta chain is from a study of blood T cell repertoires in COVID-19. Study as a whole: Acute and convalescent COVID-19 specimens originated in the United States, Italy and Spain. The analysed material was cDNA or gDNA that came from T cells, B-cell-depleted T cells, or PBMCs.

Per the original data handling: Cell counts per sample came from amplifying reference gene primers. The assay was immunoSEQ multiplex PCR, and TCRdb's table has in-frame clones only and misses some. V and J calls and clone size come straight from that table; D and trimming were deduced from the DNA. Among some 100,000 clones listed, approximately 90% were seen once. Germline V gene sequence: CDR1 KGHSH, CDR2 LQKENI. The CDR3 is 15 amino acids. V was cut by 2 bases and J by 4 bases, with 12 bases left in between. The sample comprised peripheral blood. The chain combines TRBV18 with TRBJ2-1; possibly TRBD2 for D (6 bases). The source of this sequence is a woman aged 80 or over with active COVID-19. The CDR3 sequence is CASSPSWGEYNEQFF. The CDR3 nucleotides read TGTGCCAGCTCACCATCTTGGGGGGAGTACAATGAGCAGTTCTTC.